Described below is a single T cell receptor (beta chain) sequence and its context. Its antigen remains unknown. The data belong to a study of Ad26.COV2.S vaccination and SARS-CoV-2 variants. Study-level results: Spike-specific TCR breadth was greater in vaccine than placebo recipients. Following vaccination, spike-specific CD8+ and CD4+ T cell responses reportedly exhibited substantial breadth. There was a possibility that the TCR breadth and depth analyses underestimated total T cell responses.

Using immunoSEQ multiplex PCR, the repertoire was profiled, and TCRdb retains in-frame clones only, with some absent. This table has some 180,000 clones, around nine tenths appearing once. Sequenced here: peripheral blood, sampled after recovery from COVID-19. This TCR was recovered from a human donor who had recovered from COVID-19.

In nucleotides, the CDR3 is TGTGCCAGCAGTTGGGGGGGCACGGATGGCTACACCTTC. This gives the protein CASSWGGTDGYTF. The genes are TRBV28 and TRBJ1-2; TRBD1 might be the D (6 bases). Trimming shortened V by 4 bases and J by 6 bases, and 12 bases separated the two germline ends. The CDR3 runs to 13 residues. Germline values: CDR1 MDHEN, CDR2 SYDVKM.